A single sample gave rise to the 32 T cell receptor beta chains below, sequenced in a study of early T cells in non-severe SARS-CoV-2 infection (TCRdb year 2021). Library preparation used 5' RACE. Sequencing took place on a NextSeq 500. TCRdb passed the public sequencing reads through fastp at Q25 and MiXCR, retaining productive beta sequences. Rows are combined by CDR3 protein, so each entry shows the most common genes and DNA. Within this sample are over 85,000 distinct CDR3 sequences, with around an eighth of them counted one time only. The ten top clones hold around 3.7% of the sample. This sample comprised whole blood, obtained at baseline. The receptors shown here come from an adult who was a healthcare worker with PCR-confirmed SARS-CoV-2 infection or an uninfected control (not recorded which).

The rearrangement joins TRBV7-9 to TRBJ1-5; 7 bases are shared with TRBD1. V lost 1 base and J lost 0; bases outside the gene matches: 6. CDR3 length: 17 residues. CDR1 and CDR2 (germline): SEHNR, FQNEAQ (reference sequence). DNA for the CDR3: TGTGCCAGCAGCTTAGGCGGACAGGCGTTTAGCAATCAGCCCCAGCATTTT. This codes for CASSLGGQAFSNQPQHF. Combining the CDR3 with reference TRBV7-9 and TRBJ1-5 gives the whole variable domain DTGVSQNPRHKITKRGQNVTFRCDPISEHNRLYWYRQTLGQGPEFLTYFQNEAQLEKSRLLSDRFSAERPKGSFSTLEIQRTEQGDSAMYLCASSLGGQAFSNQPQHFGDGTRLSIL.

The table lists this clonotype with a few counts. The V and J genes are TRBV19 and TRBJ2-7; 11 nucleotides align to TRBD2. Germline CDR1 is LNHDA and CDR2 is SQIVND (reference sequence). The CDR3 runs 15 residues. V was clipped by 5 bases and J by 4 bases; unmatched bases: 7. DNA of the CDR3: TGTGCCAGTAGTGAAGGGACTAGCGGAGTATACGAGCAGTACTTC. This translates into CASSEGTSGVYEQYF.

This clonotype was seen only a few times. This chain joins TRBV7-9 and TRBJ2-1; no reliable D call. Germline assignment: CDR1 SEHNR and CDR2 FQNEAQ (reference sequence). CDR3 length: 15 residues. The V end was cut by 2 bases, the J end by 3 bases, with 11 bases between. The CDR3 reads CASSLLGNLYNEQFF. The CDR3 region has the DNA TGTGCCAGCAGCTTATTAGGGAACCTCTACAATGAGCAGTTCTTC.

This clonotype has just one count. It may be a read error: a sequence one base away is much more abundant. The V call is TRBV28, the J call TRBJ2-1; 7 positions match TRBD2. The junction had 12 bases not matched to a gene; V was cut back by 5 bases and J by 2 bases. The CDR3 totals 17 residues. The germline V gene encodes CDR1 MDHEN and CDR2 SYDVKM. The CDR3 nucleotides read TGTGCCAGCAGTGAAACCGGGACTACTCCCGCCTACAATGAGCAGTTCTTC. Translation gives CASSETGTTPAYNEQFF.

In this sample, this clonotype turned up many times. The rearrangement links TRBV2 to TRBJ1-1; the D is unclear. Germline-derived CDR1 and CDR2 are SNHLY and FYNNEI. The CDR3 has 13 residues. Trimming shortened V by 5 bases and J by 1 base, and 8 bases separated the two germline ends. The CDR3 nucleotides read TGTGCCAGCAGTTATACAGAGAACACTGAAGCTTTCTTT. It translates to CASSYTENTEAFF.

This clonotype was recorded a few times. The chain employs TRBV19 and TRBJ1-5; D unclear. Germline V gene lookup returns CDR1 LNHDA and CDR2 SQIVND (reference sequence). Trimming cost V 3 bases and J 4 bases, with 7 bases left between them. CDR3 length: 13 residues. CDR3 coding DNA: TGTGCCAGTAGTATTAGTTTTAATCAGCCCCAGCATTTT. It is translated as CASSISFNQPQHF.

The chain employs TRBV29-1 and TRBJ1-1; D is uncertain. The CDR3 extends over 14 amino acids. V lost 4 bases, J lost 1 base, and 13 bases lay in between. Germline-derived CDR1 and CDR2 are SQVTM and ANQGSEA. The CDR3: CSVAAFARNTEAFF. CDR3 coding DNA: TGCAGCGTTGCAGCCTTCGCCCGGAACACTGAAGCTTTCTTT. Using reference TRBV29-1 and TRBJ1-1 for the parts outside the CDR3, the full variable domain is SAVISQKPSRDICQRGTSLTIQCQVDSQVTMMFWYRQQPGQSLTLIATANQGSEATYESGFVIDKFPISRPNLTFSTLTVSNMSPEDSSIYLCSVAAFARNTEAFFGQGTRLTVV.

This clonotype was observed a handful of times. The CDR3 bases are TGTGCCAGCAGCACCGCCCAGGGGCAGTACGAGCAGTACTTC. This sequence encodes CASSTAQGQYEQYF. The chain couples TRBV7-2 to TRBJ2-7, with D possibly TRBD1 on 6 matching bases. The CDR3 runs 14 residues. Deletions cut 5 bases from V and 4 bases from J, with 15 bases between. CDR1 is SGHTA and CDR2 is FQGNSA in the germline V gene.

This clonotype was counted only a few times. In DNA, the CDR3 is TGTGCCAGCAGTTACGGGGGGGGAGAGACCCAGTACTTC. This codes for CASSYGGGETQYF. This sequence joins TRBV6-5 and TRBJ2-5; 7 nucleotides match TRBD2. The CDR3 consists of 13 residues. Germline trimming cut 2 bases from V and 4 bases from J; bases unmatched to any gene: 1. Germline CDR1 MNHEY, CDR2 SVGAGI.

This clonotype was detected a few times. This chain links TRBV5-1 with TRBJ1-3; 7 nucleotides line up with TRBD1. V lost 3 bases to trimming and J lost 1 base; unmatched junction nucleotides: 10. The CDR3 is 17 amino acids. Germline assignment: CDR1 SGHRS and CDR2 YFSETQ. The chain's CDR3 is CASSSTSGGSSGNTIYF. CDR3 in DNA: TGCGCCAGCAGCTCTACATCAGGGGGTTCGTCTGGAAACACCATATATTTT.

The chain has TRBV11-2 and TRBJ2-3, with 13 bases lining up with TRBD2. Trimming removed 4 bases from V and 4 bases from J; junction bases left unmatched: 11. Germline V gene data show CDR1 as SGHAT and CDR2 as FQNNGV. The length of the CDR3 is 18 residues. Written as DNA, the CDR3 is TGTGCCAGCAGCTCCAGGTCCGGACTAGCGGGAGCTTCAGATACGCAGTATTTT. Amino acids: CASSSRSGLAGASDTQYF.

V gene TRBV7-9 combines with J gene TRBJ2-5, with TRBD1 as a possible D gene (6 bases). This CDR3 is built from 11 residues. CDR1 is SEHNR, CDR2 FQNEAQ, per germline (reference sequence). Trimming took off 11 bases at V and 1 base at J, with 8 bases between the two ends. The chain's CDR3 is CALGAQETQYF. The DNA of the CDR3 is TGTGCCTTGGGGGCCCAAGAGACCCAGTACTTC.

This clonotype was observed a few times. This sequence joins TRBV20-1 and TRBJ2-1; TRBD2 aligns across 14 bases. The CDR3 has 15 residues. The V segment lost 5 bases and the J segment 6 bases; nucleotides outside the gene matches: 6. Germline CDR1 and CDR2: DFQATT and SNEGSKA (reference sequence). CDR3 nucleotides: TGCAGTGCTCTGAGACTAGCGGGAGGGCCCAATGAGCAGTTCTTC. Its protein is CSALRLAGGPNEQFF.

The rearrangement uses TRBV20-1 and TRBJ2-7; D might be TRBD1 (6 bases). Germline loops: CDR1 DFQATT, CDR2 SNEGSKA (reference sequence). The V and J ends lost 0 bases and 3 bases respectively, with 9 bases between them. This CDR3 has 13 residues. CDR3 residues: CSARDVDSYEQYF. In DNA form, the CDR3 reads TGCAGTGCTAGAGATGTGGACAGCTACGAGCAGTACTTC.

This clonotype was observed many times. The CDR3 nucleotides are TGTGCCACCAGTGATCCCTGGGCGGCGGGGTCCTCTGGGGCCAACGTCCTGACTTTC. Encoded protein: CATSDPWAAGSSGANVLTF. The rearrangement links TRBV24-1 to TRBJ2-6; TRBD2 might be the D (6 bases). Trimming removed 3 bases at V and 0 bases at J, with 17 bases between. The CDR3 has 19 residues. In germline, CDR1 is KGHDR, CDR2 SFDVKD.

This clonotype came up a few times. This chain uses TRBV5-1 with TRBJ2-1; 10 bases match TRBD2. The CDR3 length is 16 residues. With 4 bases clipped from V and 4 bases from J, the junction kept 8 bases outside the gene matches. CDR1 is SGHRS, CDR2 YFSETQ, per germline. CDR3 nucleotide sequence: TGCGCCAGCAGCCATAGCGGGAGGCCCCCATACAATGAGCAGTTCTTC. This codes for CASSHSGRPPYNEQFF. The full variable domain, in which reference TRBV5-1 and TRBJ2-1 provide the parts outside the CDR3, is KAGVTQTPRYLIKTRGQQVTLSCSPISGHRSVSWYQQTPGQGLQFLFEYFSETQRNKGNFPGRFSGRQFSNSRSEMNVSTLELGDSALYLCASSHSGRPPYNEQFFGPGTRLTVL.

J is TRBJ1-4 and V is TRBV10-2; D is unclear. The V end lost 6 bases, the J end lost 2 bases, and 10 bases lay between the germline ends. Germline CDR1 and CDR2: WSHSY and SAAADI. The CDR3 is 14 amino acids. The CDR3 DNA is TGCGCCAGCAGGACGAGCTCGACTAATGAAAAACTGTTTTTT. It codes for CASRTSSTNEKLFF.

This clonotype was found a few times. The genes are TRBV7-9 and TRBJ1-1, with 9 bases identical to TRBD1. CDR3 length: 14 residues. From germline, CDR1 is SEHNR and CDR2 FQNEAQ (reference sequence). The V gene end was trimmed by 5 bases and the J gene end by 5 bases; junction bases not matched to a gene: 6. CDR3 in DNA: TGTGCCAGCAGCCCGGACAGGGGTGGAACTGAAGCTTTCTTT. Its protein product is CASSPDRGGTEAFF.

The chain carries TRBV18 and TRBJ1-2; 8 nucleotides line up with TRBD1. This CDR3 spans 15 amino acids. Germline V gene lookup returns CDR1 KGHSH and CDR2 LQKENI. With V trimmed by 1 base and J by 3 bases, 4 bases remained unmatched. CDR3 nucleotides: TGTGCCAGCTCACCACTGGACAGGGCGGACTATGGCTACACCTTC. Its protein is CASSPLDRADYGYTF. The full variable domain, rest sourced from reference TRBV18 and TRBJ1-2, is NAGVMQNPRHLVRRRGQEARLRCSPMKGHSHVYWYRQLPEEGLKFMVYLQKENIIDESGMPKERFSAEFPKEGPSILRIQQVVRGDSAAYFCASSPLDRADYGYTFGSGTRLTVV.

The chain recombines TRBV10-3 with TRBJ2-1, with D uncertain. Per the germline V gene, CDR1 is ENHRY and CDR2 is SYGVKD. V lost 4 bases and J 7 bases, leaving 8 bases between the germline ends. The CDR3 contains 12 residues. The CDR3 DNA follows: TGTGCCATCAGTGCCGCTGGGAATGAGCAGTTCTTC. This gives the protein CAISAAGNEQFF.

This clonotype appeared a few times. The chain couples TRBV7-9 to TRBJ2-6, with D possibly matching TRBD1 (6 bases). CDR3 size: 17 residues. Trimming stripped 5 bases from V and 2 bases from J, with 16 bases between. Germline V gene lookup returns CDR1 SEHNR and CDR2 FQNEAQ (reference sequence). The CDR3 loop is CASSVFLRGTGANVLTF. Here the CDR3 DNA reads TGTGCCAGCAGCGTATTCCTCAGGGGCACTGGGGCCAACGTCCTGACTTTC.

The V call is TRBV27, the J call TRBJ2-7, with D unresolved. V was shortened by 7 bases and J by 6 bases, with 13 bases between the two germline ends. CDR1 MNHEY and CDR2 SMNVEV come from the germline V gene (reference sequence). The CDR3 is 12 amino acids. CDR3: CASNPRRIEQYF. For the CDR3, the DNA is TGTGCCAGCAATCCCCGCAGGATCGAGCAGTACTTC.

This clonotype has ten or more counts. The chain recombines TRBV14 with TRBJ2-1; D is ambiguous. The CDR3 totals 16 residues. Trimming cost V 2 bases and J 3 bases, with 14 bases left between them. Looked up from germline, CDR1 is SGHDN and CDR2 is FVKESK. The CDR3, as DNA: TGTGCCAGCAGCCAACCGAGATTAAGGGACTACAATGAGCAGTTCTTC. Translated, it gives CASSQPRLRDYNEQFF.

Only a few counts were recorded for this clonotype. The rearrangement uses TRBV27 and TRBJ2-7; no clear D. This CDR3 region has 15 residues. Trimming pared 3 bases from V and 3 bases from J, leaving 15 bases between. CDR1 and CDR2 from the germline V gene are MNHEY and SMNVEV (reference sequence). This CDR3 reads CASSFFSGPYYEQYF. The CDR3 nucleotides read TGTGCCAGCAGTTTTTTTAGTGGGCCGTACTACGAGCAGTACTTC.

V usage is TRBV6-6 and J usage is TRBJ1-1, with TRBD1 matching over 11 bases. Germline values: CDR1 MNHNY, CDR2 SVGAGI (reference sequence). With V trimmed by 3 bases and J by 0 bases, 6 bases remained unmatched. The CDR3 loop spans 17 amino acids. CDR3 loop: CASSYPDRGPMNTEAFF. The CDR3 coding sequence is TGTGCCAGCAGTTATCCGGACAGGGGGCCTATGAACACTGAAGCTTTCTTT.

The chain uses TRBV7-8 and TRBJ2-7; TRBD1 matches at 9 bases. Losses at the gene ends were 5 bases for V and 3 bases for J; bases not matched to a gene: 5. The CDR3 contains 14 residues. Germline CDR1 and CDR2: SGHVS and FQNEAQ. The DNA for the CDR3 is TGTGCCAGCAGCACCGGGACAGGGATCTACGAGCAGTACTTC. Amino acids: CASSTGTGIYEQYF.

This clonotype was detected ten times or more. This sequence joins TRBV5-1 and TRBJ1-1; D perhaps matches TRBD1 (6 bases). Trimming took off 2 bases at V and 3 bases at J, with 11 bases between the two ends. This CDR3 comprises 14 residues. Germline V CDR1 and CDR2: SGHRS, YFSETQ. This CDR3 is CASSFAGADTEAFF. The CDR3 nucleotides are TGCGCCAGCAGCTTTGCGGGGGCGGACACTGAAGCTTTCTTT.

This clonotype was counted between two and nine times. The chain uses TRBV29-1 and TRBJ2-7, with TRBD2 as a possible D gene (5 bases). V was pared by 4 bases and J by 3 bases, with 7 bases between. CDR3 length equals 11 residues. Germline loops: CDR1 SQVTM, CDR2 ANQGSEA. CDR3 DNA: TGCAGCGTTGCCCGGGACTACGAGCAGTACTTC. Translated, it gives CSVARDYEQYF.

The chain carries TRBV28 and TRBJ1-1, with TRBD1 matching 10 bases. The CDR3 is 16 amino acids. V lost 2 bases to trimming and J lost 0 bases; unmatched junction nucleotides: 3. The germline V gene has CDR1 MDHEN and CDR2 SYDVKM. This CDR3 reads CASSLGTGAVNTEAFF. The CDR3 DNA reads as TGTGCCAGCAGTTTAGGGACAGGGGCCGTGAACACTGAAGCTTTCTTT.

This clonotype was seen repeatedly, ten times or more. V gene TRBV20-1 combines with J gene TRBJ2-5; tentative D call: TRBD2 (6 bases). CDR3 size: 13 residues. Germline V gives CDR1 DFQATT, CDR2 SNEGSKA (reference sequence). V was shortened by 5 bases and J by 2 bases, with 12 bases between the two germline ends. This chain's CDR3 is CSALQGGQETQYF. CDR3 DNA sequence: TGCAGTGCTCTGCAGGGAGGACAAGAGACCCAGTACTTC.

There are a few counts of this clonotype. This chain links TRBV12-3 or TRBV12-4 with TRBJ1-2; D is perhaps TRBD1 (6 bases). This CDR3 region has 15 residues. V was clipped by 6 bases and J by 1 base, with 15 bases between them. The CDR3 loop is CASSPRQAVNYGYTF. DNA for the CDR3: TGTGCCAGCAGCCCAAGACAGGCAGTTAACTATGGCTACACCTTC.

The J gene is TRBJ2-1, the V gene TRBV30, with TRBD2 as a possible D gene (7 bases). The germline V and J ends were trimmed by 4 bases and 8 bases, with 12 bases remaining between them. The CDR3 length is 12 residues. From germline, CDR1 is GTSNPN and CDR2 SVGIG (reference sequence). This CDR3 reads CAWNGGRDEQFF. The DNA for the CDR3 is TGTGCCTGGAACGGGGGGCGTGATGAGCAGTTCTTC. Together with reference TRBV30 and TRBJ2-1, the CDR3 gives the full variable domain: SQTIHQWPATLVQPVGSPLSLECTVEGTSNPNLYWYRQAAGRGLQLLFYSVGIGQISSEVPQNLSASRPQDRQFILSSKKLLLSDSGFYLCAWNGGRDEQFFGPGTRLTVL.